What follows are 31 T cell receptor beta chains derived from one specimen sequenced in a study of blood T cell repertoires in COVID-19. The table came from immunoSEQ multiplex PCR; TCRdb's copy has only in-frame clones and leaves some out. This sample yields some 80,000 clones, of which around 86% are seen a single time; under 8.5% belongs to the top ten. Sequences were obtained from peripheral blood. The source of these receptors is a man at least 80 years old with active or convalescent COVID-19.

This clone was picked up a small number of times. One junction end disagrees with the germline gene, perhaps due to a read error. CDR3 bases: TGTGCCAGCTCATCAAACCTCGGCGGGACAGACTTT. It is translated as CASSSNLGGTDF. The chain joins TRBV18 to TRBJ1-1; 7 bases fit TRBD1. Germline V gene data show CDR1 as KGHSH and CDR2 as LQKENI. The CDR3 sequence is 12 residues long.

The chain employs TRBV7-3 and TRBJ2-3; unclear D gene. Germline values: CDR1 SGHTA, CDR2 FQGTGA. The CDR3 contains 12 residues. The ends were cut back, 4 bases at V and 4 bases at J, with 6 bases in the middle. CDR3 sequence (DNA): TGTGCCAGCAGCTCCCCATCAGATACGCAGTATTTT. Its translation is CASSSPSDTQYF.

This clone was observed a handful of times. The V call is TRBV6-5, the J call TRBJ1-2, with 8 bases fitting TRBD1. The V segment lost 6 bases and the J segment 6 bases; nucleotides outside the gene matches: 12. Germline lookup yields CDR1 MNHEY and CDR2 SVGAGI. The CDR3 runs 15 residues. DNA of the CDR3: TGTGCCAGCAGCCAACCGGGACAGGCTGGCAATGGCTACACCTTC. Amino acids: CASSQPGQAGNGYTF.

The chain uses TRBV3-1 (or the pseudogene TRBV3-2) and TRBJ1-2; D remains unclear. From germline, CDR1 is LGHDT and CDR2 YNNKEL (reference sequence). CDR3 length: 11 amino acids. V lost 2 bases to trimming and J lost 6 bases, with 4 bases between them. The CDR3 reads CASSQRDGYTF. CDR3 sequence (DNA): TGTGCCAGCAGCCAAAGAGATGGCTACACCTTC.

The V call is TRBV24-1, the J call TRBJ2-5; TRBD1 aligns across 7 bases. From germline, CDR1 is KGHDR and CDR2 SFDVKD. After removal of 3 bases from V and 4 bases from J, the junction contained 13 bases not matched to a gene. The CDR3 is 17 residues long. The CDR3 nucleotides read TGTGCCACCAGTGATCCAGGGACAGCCTTAGGTGGAGAGACCCAGTACTTC. It specifies CATSDPGTALGGETQYF.

This clone was detected only once. The rearrangement uses TRBV7-9 and TRBJ1-6; TRBD1 agrees at 7 bases. Trimming removed 5 bases from V and 10 bases from J; junction bases left unmatched: 11. The germline CDR1 and CDR2 sequences are SEHNR and FQNEAQ (reference sequence). The CDR3 is 15 amino acids. In DNA form, the CDR3 reads TGTGCCAGCAGCACGGGGGACAGTCGACAATCACCCCTCCACTTT. Translation gives CASSTGDSRQSPLHF.

The gene calls are TRBV19 and TRBJ1-2, with D unclear. CDR3 size: 13 residues. Germline V gene sequence: CDR1 LNHDA, CDR2 SQIVND (reference sequence). The germline V and J ends were trimmed by 4 bases and 7 bases, with 13 bases remaining between them. CDR3 nucleotides: TGTGCCAGTAGTAATAGGAGGTCCGGTGGCTACACCTTC. Translating gives CASSNRRSGGYTF. Complete variable domain (other parts from reference TRBV19 and TRBJ1-2): DGGITQSPKYLFRKEGQNVTLSCEQNLNHDAMYWYRQDPGQGLRLIYYSQIVNDFQKGDIAEGYSVSREKKESFPLTVTSAQKNPTAFYLCASSNRRSGGYTFGSGTRLTVV.

The rearrangement joins TRBV3-1 (or the pseudogene TRBV3-2) to TRBJ2-1, with 14 bases that match TRBD2. CDR3 size: 18 residues. Germline V gene data show CDR1 as LGHDT and CDR2 as YNNKEL (reference sequence). Trimming removed 0 bases from V and 2 bases from J; junction bases left unmatched: 3. The CDR3 DNA sequence: TGTGCCAGCAGCCAAGACTGGACTAGCGGGGGGACCTACAATGAGCAGTTCTTC. This translates into CASSQDWTSGGTYNEQFF.

The chain has TRBV3-1 (or the pseudogene TRBV3-2) and TRBJ2-5; D might be TRBD2 (5 bases). Trimming shortened V by 2 bases and J by 4 bases, and 14 bases separated the two germline ends. Germline CDR1 and CDR2: LGHDT and YNNKEL (reference sequence). The CDR3 contains 15 residues. The CDR3 is CASSQFSGSGETQYF. CDR3 sequence (DNA): TGTGCCAGCAGCCAATTTTCGGGCAGCGGAGAGACCCAGTACTTC.

J is TRBJ2-7 and V is TRBV9; D might be TRBD1 (6 bases). Per the germline V gene, CDR1 is SGDLS and CDR2 is YYNGEE. The ends were cut back, 6 bases at V and 5 bases at J, with 21 bases in the middle. The CDR3 loop spans 15 amino acids. CDR3 in amino acids: CASTARLGGTHEQYV. CDR3 sequence (DNA): TGTGCCAGCACTGCCCGGCTAGGGGGTACCCACGAGCAGTACGTC.

The rearrangement links TRBV18 to TRBJ1-1; 7 nucleotides align to TRBD1. Looked up from germline, CDR1 is KGHSH and CDR2 is LQKENI. This CDR3 spans 14 amino acids. The junction had 5 bases not matched to a gene; V was cut back by 6 bases and J by 1 base. CDR3 sequence (DNA): TGTGCCAGCTCGCCGGACAGGTCGAACACTGAAGCTTTCTTT. Amino acids: CASSPDRSNTEAFF. The whole variable domain, filled in from reference TRBV18 and TRBJ1-1, reads NAGVMQNPRHLVRRRGQEARLRCSPMKGHSHVYWYRQLPEEGLKFMVYLQKENIIDESGMPKERFSAEFPKEGPSILRIQQVVRGDSAAYFCASSPDRSNTEAFFGQGTRLTVV.

The chain recombines TRBV14 with TRBJ2-7; tentative D call: TRBD1 (5 bases). This CDR3 is 20 amino acids long. With 0 bases removed from V and 1 base from J, the gap between germline ends came to 25 bases. CDR1 SGHDN and CDR2 FVKESK come from the germline V gene. CDR3 protein: CASSQDFSFRPGRWSYEQYV. As DNA, the CDR3 is TGTGCCAGCAGCCAAGATTTTAGCTTTCGCCCAGGGCGGTGGTCCTACGAGCAGTACGTC.

The chain is built from TRBV9 and TRBJ2-6, with TRBD2 matching over 8 bases. The trim removed 3 bases at V and 1 base at J, leaving 3 bases unmatched. The germline gives CDR1 SGDLS, CDR2 YYNGEE. This CDR3 spans 16 amino acids. CDR3 sequence (DNA): TGTGCCAGCAGCGAGGCGGGGGGTTCTGGGGCCAACGTCCTGACTTTC. Encoded protein: CASSEAGGSGANVLTF.

The sample holds a few counts of this clone. The chain joins TRBV12-1 to TRBJ2-1; TRBD2 is the table's D call, not checked against the DNA. TRBV12-1 corresponds to a pseudogene. The length of the CDR3 is 15 residues. CDR3 bases: TGTGCCAGCAGCTCGCGACTAGCGGGAGGTTTTCGGCAGTTCTTC. This sequence encodes CASSSRLAGGFRQFF.

The chain joins TRBV5-4 to TRBJ2-3, with D possibly being TRBD2 (6 bases). Germline V CDR1 and CDR2: SGHNT, YYREEE (reference sequence). The ends were cut back, 1 base at V and 1 base at J, with 13 bases in the middle. CDR3 length: 16 residues. CDR3 protein: CASSLIGGRGTDTQYF. Written as DNA, the CDR3 is TGTGCCAGCAGCTTGATCGGGGGTCGGGGCACAGATACGCAGTATTTT.

In this sample, this clone turned up a few times. The gene calls are TRBV7-6 and TRBJ1-6; D gene ambiguous. The CDR3 is 14 residues long. Germline assignment: CDR1 SGHVS and CDR2 FNYEAQ. Trimming shortened V by 3 bases and J by 5 bases, and 8 bases separated the two germline ends. The CDR3 region has the DNA TGTGCCAGCAGCTTTGAACAGAATAATTCACCCCTCCACTTT. Amino acids: CASSFEQNNSPLHF.

The chain joins TRBV7-8 to TRBJ1-1, with 8 bases identical to TRBD1. Germline-derived CDR1 and CDR2 are SGHVS and FQNEAQ. CDR3 size: 16 residues. V lost 0 bases, J lost 12 bases, and 15 bases stayed unmatched. In DNA, the CDR3 is TGTGCCAGCAGCTTAGCTCGGGTGTCAGGGGGCAAAGGATCTTTCTTT. Its protein product is CASSLARVSGGKGSFF.

The chain recombines TRBV28 with TRBJ1-6, with TRBD1 matching over 8 bases. This CDR3 has 14 amino acids. The junction had 6 bases not matched to a gene; V was cut back by 7 bases and J by 7 bases. The germline V gene has CDR1 MDHEN and CDR2 SYDVKM. CDR3 protein: CASTFQGANSPLHF. The DNA of the CDR3 is TGTGCCAGCACCTTCCAGGGGGCCAATTCACCCCTCCACTTT.

The V and J genes are TRBV6-5 and TRBJ1-6; no firm D call. Per germline, CDR1 MNHEY and CDR2 SVGAGI. The V gene lost 7 bases and the J gene lost 7 bases, with 17 bases spanning the gap. The CDR3 contains 15 residues. The CDR3 DNA reads as TGTGCCAGCACCCTCCGAAACAGAGAAAATTCACCCCTCCACTTT. It codes for CASTLRNRENSPLHF.

V and J are TRBV11-3 and TRBJ2-1; unclear D gene. V shed 2 bases and J shed 6 bases, with 14 bases lying between them. The CDR3 consists of 15 residues. Germline-derived CDR1 and CDR2 are SGHNT and YENEEA. The DNA for the CDR3 is TGTGCCAGCAGCTTATTGACTGCAACCCCCAATGAGCAGTTCTTC. Its translation: CASSLLTATPNEQFF.

CDR3 loop: CASRSGGQETQYF. As DNA, the CDR3 is TGTGCCAGCAGAAGCGGGGGGCAAGAGACCCAGTACTTC. The V call is TRBV6-5, the J call TRBJ2-5; 9 bases are a match to TRBD2. The CDR3 is 13 residues long. V was pared by 6 bases and J by 2 bases, with 1 base of the junction left unmatched. The germline V gene has CDR1 MNHEY and CDR2 SVGAGI.

V usage is TRBV21-1 and J usage is TRBJ2-7; the D segment call TRBD2 is taken from the table without a DNA check. TRBV21-1 is deemed a pseudogene. The CDR3 length is 17 residues. The chain's CDR3 is CASSGPGTSGRAREQYV. CDR3 nucleotides: TGTGCCAGCAGCGGTCCCGGGACTAGCGGGAGGGCAAGGGAGCAGTACGTC.

The chain recombines TRBV24-1 with TRBJ1-2; weak D call: TRBD1 (5 bases). The CDR3 has 12 residues. Deletions cut 9 bases from V and 4 bases from J, with 11 bases between. Germline V lookup: CDR1 KGHDR, CDR2 SFDVKD. The CDR3 DNA reads as TGTGCCACCTCGCCAGGGCGCTATGGCTACACCTTC. Its translation is CATSPGRYGYTF.

CDR3 protein: CASSYSKRSNQPQHF. The CDR3 DNA reads as TGTGCCAGCAGTTACTCGAAGAGGAGCAATCAGCCCCAGCATTTT. This chain joins TRBV6-5 and TRBJ1-5; D uncertain. CDR1 MNHEY and CDR2 SVGAGI come from the germline V gene. The CDR3 has 15 amino acids. The germline V and J ends were trimmed by 0 bases and 1 base, with 7 bases remaining between them.

The chain combines TRBV6-2 or TRBV6-3 with TRBJ2-3; 7 nucleotides agree with TRBD1. The V gene end was trimmed by 2 bases and the J gene end by 7 bases; junction bases not matched to a gene: 6. CDR1 and CDR2 (germline): MNHEY, SVGEGT. This CDR3 spans 14 amino acids. CDR3 DNA: TGTGCCAGCAGTTACGCCACAGGGGTTTATACGCAGTATTTT. Amino acid sequence: CASSYATGVYTQYF.

V is TRBV28 and J is TRBJ2-7; 10 bases match TRBD2. Germline V gene lookup returns CDR1 MDHEN and CDR2 SYDVKM. The CDR3 is 16 amino acids. V shed 1 base and J 6 bases; nucleotides not matched to a gene: 9. The CDR3 DNA follows: TGTGCCAGCAGTTTATCCCGGGCTAGCGGGAGAGGCGAGCAGTACGTC. Translated, it gives CASSLSRASGRGEQYV.

The V and J genes are TRBV10-1 and TRBJ2-3, with a possible D match to TRBD1 (7 bases). The CDR3 loop spans 13 amino acids. Germline V CDR1 and CDR2: WNHNN, SYGVQD (reference sequence). The V and J ends lost 3 bases and 8 bases respectively, with 12 bases between them. CDR3 in amino acids: CASSDSQGGTQYF. In DNA, the CDR3 is TGCGCCAGCAGTGACTCGCAGGGGGGTACGCAGTATTTT.

The chain couples TRBV19 to TRBJ2-3, with D maybe TRBD1 (5 bases). The CDR3 consists of 14 residues. Germline lookup yields CDR1 LNHDA and CDR2 SQIVND (reference sequence). V dropped 1 base and J dropped 6 bases, with 11 bases sitting between them. The CDR3: CASSIVAAGDTQYF. CDR3 DNA sequence: TGTGCCAGTAGTATAGTTGCGGCAGGGGATACGCAGTATTTT.

The chain combines TRBV7-9 with TRBJ1-2, with 7 bases aligning to TRBD1. Trimming cost V 3 bases and J 3 bases; bases outside gene matches: 4. Germline CDR1 reads SEHNR; CDR2 reads FQNEAQ (reference sequence). The CDR3 is made up of 14 amino acids. The CDR3 coding sequence is TGTGCCAGCAGCTTTAGGGGGCGCGACTATGGCTACACCTTC. It specifies CASSFRGRDYGYTF.

The gene calls are TRBV19 and TRBJ2-1; TRBD2 matches at 11 bases. J gave up 5 bases and V 5 bases, and 8 bases lay outside the gene matches. CDR3 length equals 16 residues. The germline gives CDR1 LNHDA, CDR2 SQIVND (reference sequence). Here the CDR3 DNA reads TGTGCCAGTAGTCCGGGCGGGACTAGCGGTAACAATGAGCAGTTCTTC. It yields the protein CASSPGGTSGNNEQFF.

The chain recombines TRBV10-2 with TRBJ2-7, with unresolved D. Trimming took off 0 bases at V and 2 bases at J, with 5 bases between the two ends. Germline CDR1 reads WSHSY; CDR2 reads SAAADI. The CDR3 runs to 13 residues. The CDR3 spells CASSESTAYEQYV. In DNA form, the CDR3 reads TGCGCCAGCAGTGAGTCGACTGCCTACGAGCAGTACGTC.